A single sample gave rise to the 3 T cell receptor beta chains below, sequenced in a study of cytomegalovirus exposure and HLA in healthy donors. In the PCR, 60 Vbeta and 13 Jbeta primers were used. The table came from immunoSEQ multiplex PCR; TCRdb's copy has only in-frame clones and leaves some out. The sample holds about 200,000 clones; 86% are singletons and the top ten take 0.31%. Sequenced: PBMCs. The receptors derive from a woman in her 30s in good health and CMV-seronegative.

The gene calls are TRBV5-1 and TRBJ2-7; TRBD1 agrees at 12 bases. The CDR3 loop spans 17 amino acids. The ends lost 4 bases at V and 4 bases at J; junction bases unmatched: 12. The V gene's germline CDR1 is SGHRS and CDR2 YFSETQ. CDR3 nucleotides: TGCGCCAGCAGCACACAACCCGGGACAGGGGGCCGGTACGAGCAGTACTTC. It translates to CASSTQPGTGGRYEQYF.

The chain combines TRBV12-5 with TRBJ2-1; 12 nucleotides match TRBD1. The CDR3 totals 14 residues. Germline V gives CDR1 LGHNT, CDR2 FRNRAP. J gave up 8 bases and V 7 bases, and 6 bases lay outside the gene matches. The CDR3 loop is CASATGQGADEQFF. The CDR3 DNA reads as TGTGCTAGTGCCACGGGACAGGGGGCTGATGAGCAGTTCTTC.

The chain recombines TRBV6-5 with TRBJ2-5; D is uncertain. The germline gives CDR1 MNHEY, CDR2 SVGAGI. CDR3 length: 13 residues. Deletions cut 8 bases from V and 2 bases from J, with 12 bases between. Written as DNA, the CDR3 is TGTGCCAGCTGCTCAAGCGTACAAGAGACCCAGTACTTC. It translates to CASCSSVQETQYF.